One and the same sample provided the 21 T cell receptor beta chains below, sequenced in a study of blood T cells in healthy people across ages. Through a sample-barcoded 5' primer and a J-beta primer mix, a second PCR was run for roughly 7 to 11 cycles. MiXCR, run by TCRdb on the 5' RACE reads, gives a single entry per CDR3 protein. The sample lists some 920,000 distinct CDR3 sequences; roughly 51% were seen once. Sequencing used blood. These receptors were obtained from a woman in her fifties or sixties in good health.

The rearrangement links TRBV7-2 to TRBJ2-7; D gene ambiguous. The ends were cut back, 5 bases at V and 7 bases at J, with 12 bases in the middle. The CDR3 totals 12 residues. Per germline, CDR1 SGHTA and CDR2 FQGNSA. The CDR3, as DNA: TGTGCCAGCAGCACGCCCCCAATGGAGCAGTACTTC. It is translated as CASSTPPMEQYF.

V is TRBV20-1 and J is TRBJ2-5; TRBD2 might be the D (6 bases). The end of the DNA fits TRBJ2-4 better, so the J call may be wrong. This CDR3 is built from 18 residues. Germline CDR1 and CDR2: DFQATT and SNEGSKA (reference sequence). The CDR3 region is CSARDRRRPTGEKNIQYF. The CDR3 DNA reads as TGCAGTGCTAGAGATCGTCGGCGACCCACGGGGGAGAAAAACATTCAGTACTTC.

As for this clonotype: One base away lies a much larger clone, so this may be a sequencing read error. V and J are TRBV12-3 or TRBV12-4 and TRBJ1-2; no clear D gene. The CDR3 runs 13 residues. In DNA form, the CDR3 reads TGTGCCGGCAGTTTGACAAATAACTATGGCTACACCTTC. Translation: CAGSLTNNYGYTF.

The CDR3 region has the DNA TGTGCCAGCAGAAAACCGGGAGGGCCTTCCTACGAGCAGTACTTC. This sequence encodes CASRKPGGPSYEQYF. The rearrangement links TRBV11-2 to TRBJ2-7, with TRBD2 identical over 8 bases. The CDR3 covers 15 residues. The germline CDR1 and CDR2 sequences are SGHAT and FQNNGV. Trimming at V came to 6 bases and at J to 1 base, leaving 8 bases not matched to a gene.

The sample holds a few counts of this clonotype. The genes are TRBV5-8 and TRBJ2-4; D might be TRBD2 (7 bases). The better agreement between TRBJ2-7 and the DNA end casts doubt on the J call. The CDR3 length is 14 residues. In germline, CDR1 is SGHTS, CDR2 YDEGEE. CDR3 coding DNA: TGTGCCAGCAGTCTAGGGGGGGAGACCTACGAGCAGTACTTC. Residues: CASSLGGETYEQYF.

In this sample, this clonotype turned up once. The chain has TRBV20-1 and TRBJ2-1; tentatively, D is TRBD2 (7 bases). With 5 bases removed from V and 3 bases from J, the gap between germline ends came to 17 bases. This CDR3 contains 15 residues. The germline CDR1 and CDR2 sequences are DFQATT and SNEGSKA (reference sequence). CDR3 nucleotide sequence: TGCAGTGCTTCCGAACAGGGAGGGAACTACAATGAGCAGTTCTTC. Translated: CSASEQGGNYNEQFF.

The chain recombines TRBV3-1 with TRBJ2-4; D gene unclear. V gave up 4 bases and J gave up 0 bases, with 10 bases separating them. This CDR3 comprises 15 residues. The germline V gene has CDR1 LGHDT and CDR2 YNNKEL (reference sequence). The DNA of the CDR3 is TGTGCCAGCAGCCGACAATGGCTAGCCAAAAACATTCAGTACTTC. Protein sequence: CASSRQWLAKNIQYF. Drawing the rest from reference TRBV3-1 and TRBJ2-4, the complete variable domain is DTAVSQTPKYLVTQMGNDKSIKCEQNLGHDTMYWYKQDSKKFLKIMFSYNNKELIINETVPNRFSPKSPDKAHLNLHINSLELGDSAVYFCASSRQWLAKNIQYFGAGTRLSVL.

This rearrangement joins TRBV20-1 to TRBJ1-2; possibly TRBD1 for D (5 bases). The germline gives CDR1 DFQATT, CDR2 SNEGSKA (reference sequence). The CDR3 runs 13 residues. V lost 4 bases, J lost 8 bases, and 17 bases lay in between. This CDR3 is CSAKISGQRGYTF. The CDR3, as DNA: TGCAGTGCTAAGATTTCGGGGCAAAGAGGCTACACCTTC.

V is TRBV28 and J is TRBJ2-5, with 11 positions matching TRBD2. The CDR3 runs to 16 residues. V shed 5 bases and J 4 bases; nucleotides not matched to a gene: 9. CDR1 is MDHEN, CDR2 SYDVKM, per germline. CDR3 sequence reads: CASSPLLAGAGETQYF. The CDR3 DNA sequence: TGTGCCAGCAGTCCGCTACTAGCGGGAGCGGGAGAGACCCAGTACTTC. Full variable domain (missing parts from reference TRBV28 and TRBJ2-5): DVKVTQSSRYLVKRTGEKVFLECVQDMDHENMFWYRQDPGLGLRLIYFSYDVKMKEKGDIPEGYSVSREKKERFSLILESASTNQTSMYLCASSPLLAGAGETQYFGPGTRLLVL.

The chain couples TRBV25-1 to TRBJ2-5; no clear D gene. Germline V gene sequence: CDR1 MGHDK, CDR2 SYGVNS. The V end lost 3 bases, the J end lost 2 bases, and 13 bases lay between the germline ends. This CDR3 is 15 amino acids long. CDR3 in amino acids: CASSDRVQTQETQYF. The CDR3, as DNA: TGTGCCAGCAGTGATAGGGTACAGACTCAAGAGACCCAGTACTTC.

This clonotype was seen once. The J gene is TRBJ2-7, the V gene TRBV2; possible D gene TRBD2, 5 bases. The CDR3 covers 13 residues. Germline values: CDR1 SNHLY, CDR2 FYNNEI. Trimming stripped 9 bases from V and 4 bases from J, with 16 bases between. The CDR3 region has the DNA TGTGCCAGAGGAGGTAGTCTCGGGTACGAGCAGTACTTC. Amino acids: CARGGSLGYEQYF.

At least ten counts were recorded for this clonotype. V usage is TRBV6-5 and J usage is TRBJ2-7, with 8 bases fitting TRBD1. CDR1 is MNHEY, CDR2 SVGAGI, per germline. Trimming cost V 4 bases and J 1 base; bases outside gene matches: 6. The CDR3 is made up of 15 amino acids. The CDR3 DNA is TGTGCCAGCAGTTTCACACAGGGGGGTTCCTACGAGCAGTACTTC. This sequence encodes CASSFTQGGSYEQYF.

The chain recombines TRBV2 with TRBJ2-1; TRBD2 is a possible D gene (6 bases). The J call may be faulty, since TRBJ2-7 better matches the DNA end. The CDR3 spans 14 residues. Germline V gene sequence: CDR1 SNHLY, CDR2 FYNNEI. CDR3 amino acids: CASSSTPGENEQYF. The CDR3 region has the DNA TGTGCCAGCAGTTCTACCCCGGGAGAGAATGAGCAGTACTTC.

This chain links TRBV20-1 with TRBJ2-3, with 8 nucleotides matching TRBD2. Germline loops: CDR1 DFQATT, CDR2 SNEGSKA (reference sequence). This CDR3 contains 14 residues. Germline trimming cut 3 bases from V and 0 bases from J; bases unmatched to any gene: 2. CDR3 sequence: CSARTSESTDTQYF. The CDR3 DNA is TGCAGTGCTAGGACTAGCGAAAGCACAGATACGCAGTATTTT.

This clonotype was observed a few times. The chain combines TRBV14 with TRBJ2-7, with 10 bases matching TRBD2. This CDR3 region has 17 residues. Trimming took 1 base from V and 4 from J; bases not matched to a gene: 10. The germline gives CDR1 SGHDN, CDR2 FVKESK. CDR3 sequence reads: CASSQGSLAGEFYEQYF. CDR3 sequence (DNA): TGTGCCAGCAGCCAAGGATCTCTAGCGGGAGAATTTTACGAGCAGTACTTC.

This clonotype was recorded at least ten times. This chain's CDR3 is CASSLWGESNQPQHF. The CDR3 nucleotides read TGTGCCAGCAGCTTGTGGGGGGAGAGCAATCAGCCCCAGCATTTT. This chain joins TRBV5-5 and TRBJ1-5; the D gene is possibly TRBD1 (5 bases). The CDR3 is 15 amino acids. Germline V gene sequence: CDR1 SGHKS, CDR2 YYEKEE (reference sequence). V was shortened by 1 base and J by 1 base, with 9 bases between the two germline ends.

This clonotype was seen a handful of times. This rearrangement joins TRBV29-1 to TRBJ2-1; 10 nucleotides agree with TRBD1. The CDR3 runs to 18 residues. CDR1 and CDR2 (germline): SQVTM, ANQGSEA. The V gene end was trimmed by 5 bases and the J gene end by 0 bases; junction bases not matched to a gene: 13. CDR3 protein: CSVNRDRGVLGSYNEQFF. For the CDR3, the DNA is TGCAGCGTTAACCGGGACAGGGGAGTGTTGGGCTCCTACAATGAGCAGTTCTTC.

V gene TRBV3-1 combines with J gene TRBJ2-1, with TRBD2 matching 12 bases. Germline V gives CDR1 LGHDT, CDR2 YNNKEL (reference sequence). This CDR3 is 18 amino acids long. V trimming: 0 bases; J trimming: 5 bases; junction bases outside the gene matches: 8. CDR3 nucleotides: TGTGCCAGCAGCCAAGATCATCCGGGACTAGCGGGCCACAATGAGCAGTTCTTC. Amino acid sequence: CASSQDHPGLAGHNEQFF.

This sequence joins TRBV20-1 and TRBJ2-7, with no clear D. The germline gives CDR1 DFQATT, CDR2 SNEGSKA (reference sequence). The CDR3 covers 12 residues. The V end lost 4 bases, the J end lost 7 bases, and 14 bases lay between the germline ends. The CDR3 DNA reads TGCAGTGCTATCTTTGGATTTGGGGAGCAGTACTTC. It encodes CSAIFGFGEQYF.

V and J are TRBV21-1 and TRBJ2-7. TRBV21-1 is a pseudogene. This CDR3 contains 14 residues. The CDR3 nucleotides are TGTGCCAGCAGCCTAGCGGGAGACCTCTACGAGCAGTACTTC. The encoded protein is CASSLAGDLYEQYF.

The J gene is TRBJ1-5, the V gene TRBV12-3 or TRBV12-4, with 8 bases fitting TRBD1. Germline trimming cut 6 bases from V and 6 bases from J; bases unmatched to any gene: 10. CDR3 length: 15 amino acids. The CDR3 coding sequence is TGTGCCAGCAGAGGGCCGCAGGGGGCCGGTCAGCCCCAGCATTTT. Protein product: CASRGPQGAGQPQHF.